This T cell receptor (beta chain) was captured in a study of beta chain features in type 1 diabetes. On the study more broadly: Patient and healthy donor groups were alike in age, gender and cell yields.

The study's findings and limits: Shorter templates may be favored by PCR, equally so in patients and controls.

The CDR3 loop spans 10 amino acids. V gave up 6 bases and J gave up 5 bases, with 4 bases separating them. The germline gives CDR1 MRHNA, CDR2 SNTAGT. In regard to this clone: The antigen is unknown.

CD4+ naive, central memory, regulatory and stem cell-like memory subsets were isolated by sorting on CD45RO/CCR7/CD25/CD127/CD95/CD27. Purities over 98% were achieved in all sorted populations. The authors reverse transcribed all of the isolated RNA, so sequencing captured expressed TCRB transcripts. Sequencing used immunoSEQ multiplex PCR; TCRdb keeps in-frame clones, though not all of them. Altogether hundreds of thousands of clones are present, 9.5% to 12% being singletons, with the ten largest covering less than 0.06%. This clonotype was obtained from a woman between 18 and 29 years old in good health. The rearrangement uses TRBV6-4 and TRBJ2-5; no definite D call. The specimen sequenced was naive CD4+ T cells from blood. CDR3 sequence: CASRPETQYF. Here the CDR3 DNA reads TGTGCCAGCAGGCCGGAGACCCAGTACTTC.